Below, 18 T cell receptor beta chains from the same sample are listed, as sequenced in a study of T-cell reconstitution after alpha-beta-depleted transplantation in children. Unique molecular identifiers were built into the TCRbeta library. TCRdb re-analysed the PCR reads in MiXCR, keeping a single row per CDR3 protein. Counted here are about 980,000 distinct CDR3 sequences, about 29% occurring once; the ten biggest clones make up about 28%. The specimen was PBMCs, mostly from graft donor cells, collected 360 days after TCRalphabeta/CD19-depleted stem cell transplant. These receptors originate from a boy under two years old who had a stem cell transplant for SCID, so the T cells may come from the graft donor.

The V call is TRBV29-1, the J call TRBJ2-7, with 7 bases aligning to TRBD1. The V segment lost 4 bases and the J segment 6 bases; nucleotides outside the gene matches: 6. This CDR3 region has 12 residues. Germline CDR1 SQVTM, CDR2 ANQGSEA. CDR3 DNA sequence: TGCAGCGTTGCTGAGACAGGGATCGAGCAGTACTTC. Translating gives CSVAETGIEQYF.

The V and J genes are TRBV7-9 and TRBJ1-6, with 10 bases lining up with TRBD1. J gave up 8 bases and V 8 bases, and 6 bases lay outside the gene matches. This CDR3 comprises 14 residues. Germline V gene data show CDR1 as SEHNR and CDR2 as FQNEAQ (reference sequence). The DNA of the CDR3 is TGTGCCAGCGGGACAGGGGATCCGGATTCACCCCTCCACTTT. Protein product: CASGTGDPDSPLHF.

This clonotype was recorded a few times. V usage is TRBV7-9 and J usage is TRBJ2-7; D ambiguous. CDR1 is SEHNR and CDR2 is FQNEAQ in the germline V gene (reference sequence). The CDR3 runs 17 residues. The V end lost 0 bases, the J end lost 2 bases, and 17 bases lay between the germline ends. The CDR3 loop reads CASSLAIQTTKTYEQYF. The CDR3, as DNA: TGTGCCAGCAGCTTAGCAATCCAGACAACTAAGACCTACGAGCAGTACTTC.

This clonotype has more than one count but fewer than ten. This CDR3 reads CASSSLTGSYEQYF. The CDR3 DNA sequence: TGCGCCAGCAGCTCCCTAACAGGGTCCTACGAGCAGTACTTC. The chain links TRBV5-1 to TRBJ2-7, with D perhaps matching TRBD1 (6 bases). CDR1 is SGHRS, CDR2 YFSETQ, per germline. There are 14 residues in the CDR3. Trimming removed 3 bases from V and 1 base from J, with 11 bases in between.

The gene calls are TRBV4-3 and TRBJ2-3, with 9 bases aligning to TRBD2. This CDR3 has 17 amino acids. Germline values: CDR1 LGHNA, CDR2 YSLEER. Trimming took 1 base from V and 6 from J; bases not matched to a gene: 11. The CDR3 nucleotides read TGCGCCAGCAGCCAAGTTTGGGGCGGGGGGGTCCAGGATACGCAGTATTTT. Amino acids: CASSQVWGGGVQDTQYF.

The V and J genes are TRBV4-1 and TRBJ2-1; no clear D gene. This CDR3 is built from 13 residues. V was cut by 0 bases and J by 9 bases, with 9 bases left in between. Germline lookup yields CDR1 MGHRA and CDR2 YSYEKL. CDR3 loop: CASSQDELFEQFF. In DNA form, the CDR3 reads TGCGCCAGCAGCCAAGATGAGCTATTTGAGCAGTTCTTC.

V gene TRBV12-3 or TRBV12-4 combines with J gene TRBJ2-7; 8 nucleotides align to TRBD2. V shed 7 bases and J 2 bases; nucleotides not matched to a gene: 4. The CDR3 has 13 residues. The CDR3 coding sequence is TGTGCCAGCATAGCGGGGTCGACCTACGAGCAGTACTTC. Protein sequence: CASIAGSTYEQYF.

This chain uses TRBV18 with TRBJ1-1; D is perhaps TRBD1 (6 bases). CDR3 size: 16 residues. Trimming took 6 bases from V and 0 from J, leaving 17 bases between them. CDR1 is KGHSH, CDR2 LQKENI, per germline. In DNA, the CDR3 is TGTGCCAGCTCCCTTATCAAGGCAGGGGTGAACACTGAAGCTTTCTTT. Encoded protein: CASSLIKAGVNTEAFF.

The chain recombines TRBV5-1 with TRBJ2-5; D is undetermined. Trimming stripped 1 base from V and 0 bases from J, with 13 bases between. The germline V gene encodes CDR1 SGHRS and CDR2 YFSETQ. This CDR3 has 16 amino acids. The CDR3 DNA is TGCGCCAGCAGCTTGTGGGCGGCAGAGTACCAAGAGACCCAGTACTTC. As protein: CASSLWAAEYQETQYF.

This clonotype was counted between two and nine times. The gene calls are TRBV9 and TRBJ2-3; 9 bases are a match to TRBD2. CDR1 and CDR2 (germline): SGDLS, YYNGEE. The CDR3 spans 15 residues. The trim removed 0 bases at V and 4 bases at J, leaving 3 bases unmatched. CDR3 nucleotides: TGTGCCAGCAGCGTAGAGGGACTAGCTCCAGATACGCAGTATTTT. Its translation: CASSVEGLAPDTQYF.

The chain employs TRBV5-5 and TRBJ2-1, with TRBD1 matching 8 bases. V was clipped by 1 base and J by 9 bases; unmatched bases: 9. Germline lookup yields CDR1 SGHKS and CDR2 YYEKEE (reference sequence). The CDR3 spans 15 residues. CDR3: CASSLRDRPLAEQFF. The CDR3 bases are TGTGCCAGCAGCTTGCGGGACAGGCCGCTTGCTGAGCAGTTCTTC.

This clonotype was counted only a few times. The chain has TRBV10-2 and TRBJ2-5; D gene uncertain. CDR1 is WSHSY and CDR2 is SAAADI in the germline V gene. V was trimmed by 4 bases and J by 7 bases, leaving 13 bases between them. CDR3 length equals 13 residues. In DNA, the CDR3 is TGCGCCAGCAGTGCCCCAAACCCCAGGACCCAGTACTTC. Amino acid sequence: CASSAPNPRTQYF.

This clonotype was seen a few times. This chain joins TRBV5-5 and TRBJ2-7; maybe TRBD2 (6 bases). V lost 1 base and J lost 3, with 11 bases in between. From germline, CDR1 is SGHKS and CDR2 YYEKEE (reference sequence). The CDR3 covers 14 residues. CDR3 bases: TGTGCCAGCAGCTTGTGGGACTCTAACTACGAGCAGTACTTC. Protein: CASSLWDSNYEQYF.

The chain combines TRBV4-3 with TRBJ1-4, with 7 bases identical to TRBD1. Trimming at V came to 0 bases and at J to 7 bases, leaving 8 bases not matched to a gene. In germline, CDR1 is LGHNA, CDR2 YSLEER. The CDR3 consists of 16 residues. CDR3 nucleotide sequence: TGCGCCAGCAGCCAAGATCTCCGGACAGGAAGTGAAAAACTGTTTTTT. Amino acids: CASSQDLRTGSEKLFF.

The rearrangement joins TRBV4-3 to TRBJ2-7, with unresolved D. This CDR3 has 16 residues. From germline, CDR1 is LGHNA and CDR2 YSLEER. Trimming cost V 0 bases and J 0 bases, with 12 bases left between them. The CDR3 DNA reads TGCGCCAGCAGCCAAGATTTGGACCTGCACTCCTACGAGCAGTACTTC. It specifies CASSQDLDLHSYEQYF.

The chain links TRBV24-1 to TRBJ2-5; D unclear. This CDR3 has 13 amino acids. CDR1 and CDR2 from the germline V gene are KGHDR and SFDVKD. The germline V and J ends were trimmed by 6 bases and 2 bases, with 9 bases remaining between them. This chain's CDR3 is CATSPSFQETQYF. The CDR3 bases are TGTGCCACCAGTCCCAGTTTTCAAGAGACCCAGTACTTC.

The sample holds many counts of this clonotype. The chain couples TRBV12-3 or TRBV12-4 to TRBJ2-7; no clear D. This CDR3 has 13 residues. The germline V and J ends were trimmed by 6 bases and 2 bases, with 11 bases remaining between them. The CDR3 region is CASSSSPTYEQYF. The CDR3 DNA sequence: TGTGCCAGCAGCTCCTCCCCGACCTACGAGCAGTACTTC.

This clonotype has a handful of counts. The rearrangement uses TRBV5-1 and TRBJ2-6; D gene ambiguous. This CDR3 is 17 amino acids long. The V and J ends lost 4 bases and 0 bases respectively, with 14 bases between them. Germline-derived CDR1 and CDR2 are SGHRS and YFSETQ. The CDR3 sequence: CASSIQSRSSGANVLTF. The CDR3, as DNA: TGCGCCAGCAGCATCCAAAGCAGGAGCTCTGGGGCCAACGTCCTGACTTTC.